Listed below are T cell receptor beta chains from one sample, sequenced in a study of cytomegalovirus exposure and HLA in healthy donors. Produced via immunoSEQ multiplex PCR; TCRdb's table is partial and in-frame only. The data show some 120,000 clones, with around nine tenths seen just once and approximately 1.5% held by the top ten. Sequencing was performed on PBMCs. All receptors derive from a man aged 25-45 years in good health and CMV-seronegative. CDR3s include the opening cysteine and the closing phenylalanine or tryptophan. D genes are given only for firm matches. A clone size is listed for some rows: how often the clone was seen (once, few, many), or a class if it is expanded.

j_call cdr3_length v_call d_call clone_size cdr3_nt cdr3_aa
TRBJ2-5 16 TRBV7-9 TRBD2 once TGTGCCAGCAGCTCTCTAGCGGGAGGGCCTTTGGAGACCCAGTACTTC CASSSLAGGPLETQYF
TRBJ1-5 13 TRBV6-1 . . TGTGCCAGCAGTAACCGGGACAATCAGCCCCAGCATTTT CASSNRDNQPQHF
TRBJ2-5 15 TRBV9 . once TGTGCCAGCACCACCAGGGGTGGGAAGCGAGAGACCCAGTACTTC CASTTRGGKRETQYF
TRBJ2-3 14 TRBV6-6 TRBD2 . TGTGCCAGCAGTTACCTAGCGGCTCGAGATACGCAGTATTTT CASSYLAARDTQYF
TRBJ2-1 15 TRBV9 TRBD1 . TGTGCCAGCAGCTTCAGGGGGCAAAGTAACAATGAGCAGTTCTTC CASSFRGQSNNEQFF
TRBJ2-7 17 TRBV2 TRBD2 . TGTGCCAGCATCAGGACTAGCGGGAGGTCCGCCTTCTACGAGCAGTACTTC CASIRTSGRSAFYEQYF
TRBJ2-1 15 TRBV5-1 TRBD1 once TGCGCCAGCAGCTCCAGGACAGGAAGCAACAATGAGCAGTTCTTC CASSSRTGSNNEQFF
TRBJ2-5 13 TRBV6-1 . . TGTGCCAGCGGGCGGAGGGACCAAGAGACCCAGTACTTC CASGRRDQETQYF
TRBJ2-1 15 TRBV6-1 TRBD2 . TGTGCCAGCAGGGAGGGACTAGCGCTTAACAATGAGCAGTTCTTC CASREGLALNNEQFF
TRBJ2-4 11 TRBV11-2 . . TGTGCCAGCAGCCCAAATAGCATTCAGTACTTC CASSPNSIQYF
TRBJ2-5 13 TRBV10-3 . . TGTGCCATCAGGGGGAGCCCTCAAGAGACCCAGTACTTC CAIRGSPQETQYF
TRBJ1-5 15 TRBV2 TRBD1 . TGTGCCAGCAGGGCCCGGGACAGGGTCAATCAGCCCCAGCATTTT CASRARDRVNQPQHF
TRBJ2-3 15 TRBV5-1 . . TGCGCCAGCAGCCCGCCCCCCACAAGCACAGATACGCAGTATTTT CASSPPPTSTDTQYF
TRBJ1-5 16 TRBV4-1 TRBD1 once TGCGCCAGCAGCCAAGATCGACAGGGACAGGGGGAGCCCCAGCATTTT CASSQDRQGQGEPQHF
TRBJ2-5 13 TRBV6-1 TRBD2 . TGTGCCAGCAGTGGCGGGAGTAAAGAGACCCAGTACTTC CASSGGSKETQYF
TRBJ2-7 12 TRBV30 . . TGTGCCTGGAGCAGACTTAGCTTCGAGCAGTACTTC CAWSRLSFEQYF
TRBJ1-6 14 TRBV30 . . TGTGCCTGGAGGGGAGAGACTGGGAATTCACCCCTCCACTTT CAWRGETGNSPLHF
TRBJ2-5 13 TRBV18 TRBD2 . TGTGCCAGCCATAGCGGGATACAAGAGACCCAGTACTTC CASHSGIQETQYF
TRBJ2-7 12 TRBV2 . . TGTGCCAGCGGTCGGACAGCCCACGAGCAGTACTTC CASGRTAHEQYF
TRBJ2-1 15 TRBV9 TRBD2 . TGTGCCAGCGGTGGACTAGCACCTAACTACAATGAGCAGTTCTTC CASGGLAPNYNEQFF